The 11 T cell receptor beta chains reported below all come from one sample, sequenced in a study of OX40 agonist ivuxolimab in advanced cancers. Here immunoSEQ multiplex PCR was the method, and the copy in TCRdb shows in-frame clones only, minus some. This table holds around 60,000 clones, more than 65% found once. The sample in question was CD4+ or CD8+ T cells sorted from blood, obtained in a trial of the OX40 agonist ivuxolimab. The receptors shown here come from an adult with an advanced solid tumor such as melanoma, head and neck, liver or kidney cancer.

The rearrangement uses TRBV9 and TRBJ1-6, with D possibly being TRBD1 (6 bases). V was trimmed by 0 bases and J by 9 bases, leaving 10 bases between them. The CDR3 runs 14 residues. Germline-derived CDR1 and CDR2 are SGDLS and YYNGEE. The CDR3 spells CASSVAQGGSPLHF. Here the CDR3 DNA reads TGTGCCAGCAGCGTAGCACAGGGAGGTTCACCCCTCCACTTT.

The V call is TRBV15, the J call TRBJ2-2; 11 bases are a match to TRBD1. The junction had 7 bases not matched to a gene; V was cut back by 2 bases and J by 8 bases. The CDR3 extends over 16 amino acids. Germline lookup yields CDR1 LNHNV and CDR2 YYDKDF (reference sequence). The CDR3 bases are TGTGCCACCAGCAGAAGGACAGGGGGCTACGCAGGGGAGCTGTTTTTT. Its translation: CATSRRTGGYAGELFF.

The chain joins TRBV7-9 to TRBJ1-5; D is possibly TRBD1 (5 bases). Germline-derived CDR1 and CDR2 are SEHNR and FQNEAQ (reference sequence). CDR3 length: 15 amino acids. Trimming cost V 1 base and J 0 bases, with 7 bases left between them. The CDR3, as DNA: TGTGCCAGCAGCTTAGGAGACAGTAGCAATCAGCCCCAGCATTTT. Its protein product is CASSLGDSSNQPQHF.

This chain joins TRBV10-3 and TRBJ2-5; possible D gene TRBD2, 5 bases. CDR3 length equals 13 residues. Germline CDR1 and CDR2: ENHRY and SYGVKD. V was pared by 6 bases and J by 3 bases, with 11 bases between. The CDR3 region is CAISGGTEETQYF. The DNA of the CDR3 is TGTGCCATCAGCGGAGGTACTGAAGAGACCCAGTACTTC.

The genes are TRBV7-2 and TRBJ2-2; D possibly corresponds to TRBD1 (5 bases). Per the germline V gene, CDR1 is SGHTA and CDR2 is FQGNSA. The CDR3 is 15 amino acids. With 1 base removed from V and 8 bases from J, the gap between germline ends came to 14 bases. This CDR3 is CASSLVTGAAGELFF. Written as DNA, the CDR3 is TGTGCCAGCAGCTTAGTTACAGGTGCGGCTGGGGAGCTGTTTTTT.

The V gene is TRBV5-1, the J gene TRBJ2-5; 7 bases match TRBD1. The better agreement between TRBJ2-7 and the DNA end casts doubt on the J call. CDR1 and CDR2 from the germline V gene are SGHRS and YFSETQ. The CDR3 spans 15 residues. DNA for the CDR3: TGCGCCAGCAGCTTGGAGGGTAACAGGGGCTACGAGCAGTACTTC. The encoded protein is CASSLEGNRGYEQYF.

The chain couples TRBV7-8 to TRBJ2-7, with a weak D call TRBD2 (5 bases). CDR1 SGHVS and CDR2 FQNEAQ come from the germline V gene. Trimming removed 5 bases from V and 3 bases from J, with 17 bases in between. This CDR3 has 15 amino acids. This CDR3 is CASSRRLDGNYEQYF. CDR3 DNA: TGTGCCAGCAGCCGCAGGTTAGACGGGAACTACGAGCAGTACTTC.

The CDR3 DNA follows: TGTGCCAGCAGCCCCCCAGGCTGGGGCACCGGGGAGCTGTTTTTT. Translating it yields CASSPPGWGTGELFF. The V gene is TRBV11-3, the J gene TRBJ2-2; D is uncertain. Germline V gene data show CDR1 as SGHNT and CDR2 as YENEEA. V was clipped by 5 bases and J by 4 bases, with 14 bases between them. This CDR3 spans 15 amino acids.

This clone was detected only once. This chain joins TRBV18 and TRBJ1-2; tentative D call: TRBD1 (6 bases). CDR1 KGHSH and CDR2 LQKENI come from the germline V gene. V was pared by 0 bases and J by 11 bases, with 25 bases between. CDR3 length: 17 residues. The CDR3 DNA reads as TGTGCCAGCTCACCACCGTGGACAGAGACGGGTATATCGAAGTACACCTTC. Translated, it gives CASSPPWTETGISKYTF.

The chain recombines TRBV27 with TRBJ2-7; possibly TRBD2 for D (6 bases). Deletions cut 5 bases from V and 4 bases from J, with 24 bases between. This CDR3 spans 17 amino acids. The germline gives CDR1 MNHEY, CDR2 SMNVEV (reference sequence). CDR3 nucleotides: TGTGCCAGCAGTCCCTACTCCTCCACGGGAGCTAGATACGAGCAGTACTTC. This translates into CASSPYSSTGARYEQYF.

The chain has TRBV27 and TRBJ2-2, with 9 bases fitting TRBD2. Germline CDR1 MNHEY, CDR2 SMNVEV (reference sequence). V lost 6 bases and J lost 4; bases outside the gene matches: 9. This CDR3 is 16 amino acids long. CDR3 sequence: CASSYLAGGATGELFF. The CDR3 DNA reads TGTGCCAGCAGCTACCTCGCGGGAGGGGCCACCGGGGAGCTGTTTTTT.